Following are 32 T cell receptor beta chains from one sample sequenced in a study of OX40 agonist ivuxolimab in advanced cancers. The data were produced by immunoSEQ multiplex PCR, yet TCRdb's version contains in-frame clones alone and is incomplete. Here the sample spans some 50,000 clones, about 88% being singletons. Sequencing was performed on CD4+ or CD8+ T cells sorted from blood, taken in a trial of the OX40 agonist ivuxolimab. These receptors came from an adult with an advanced solid tumor such as melanoma, head and neck, liver or kidney cancer.

The J gene is TRBJ1-2, the V gene TRBV4-1, with 9 positions matching TRBD1. The length of the CDR3 is 17 residues. J was trimmed by 2 bases and V by 4 bases; bases with no gene match: 11. Germline assignment: CDR1 MGHRA and CDR2 YSYEKL. The CDR3 here is CASSLGDRVRKNYGYTF. CDR3 DNA sequence: TGCGCCAGCAGCCTAGGGGACAGGGTGCGGAAGAACTATGGCTACACCTTC.

This chain joins TRBV28 and TRBJ2-7; perhaps TRBD1 as D (7 bases). Germline CDR1 is MDHEN and CDR2 is SYDVKM. The ends were cut back, 4 bases at V and 0 bases at J, with 22 bases in the middle. The CDR3 runs 18 residues. CDR3 coding DNA: TGTGCCAGCAGTTCATGGGAGTCCCCAGGGGGGATCTCCTACGAGCAGTACTTC. Translating gives CASSSWESPGGISYEQYF.

The chain combines TRBV28 with TRBJ2-7, with 9 bases that match TRBD2. The CDR3 totals 14 residues. V shed 4 bases and J 0 bases; nucleotides not matched to a gene: 1. Germline-derived CDR1 and CDR2 are MDHEN and SYDVKM. The CDR3 nucleotides read TGTGCCAGCAGTTCTAGCGGGACCTCCTACGAGCAGTACTTC. It yields the protein CASSSSGTSYEQYF.

The chain combines TRBV7-9 with TRBJ2-5; D is possibly TRBD1 or TRBD2 (5 bases each). Germline V lookup: CDR1 SEHNR, CDR2 FQNEAQ (reference sequence). This CDR3 is 15 amino acids long. The germline V and J ends were trimmed by 4 bases and 4 bases, with 16 bases remaining between them. This CDR3 reads CASSSRVGGGETQYF. The DNA for the CDR3 is TGTGCCAGCAGCTCCAGGGTCGGTGGAGGAGAGACCCAGTACTTC.

The CDR3 nucleotides read TGTGCCAGCAGTTTTCTCCCTCTGGAGGGCTACACCTTC. Its protein is CASSFLPLEGYTF. The chain employs TRBV27 and TRBJ1-2; no clear D gene. Germline CDR1 MNHEY, CDR2 SMNVEV (reference sequence). V dropped 3 bases and J dropped 8 bases, with 13 bases sitting between them. The CDR3 spans 13 residues.

The V call is TRBV7-9, the J call TRBJ2-6, with D hard to call. Trimming left V 5 bases short and J 0 bases short, with 11 bases between. The germline CDR1 and CDR2 sequences are SEHNR and FQNEAQ (reference sequence). The CDR3 spans 16 residues. The CDR3 nucleotides read TGTGCCAGCAGCCCCCGAGGAAGCTCTGGGGCCAACGTCCTGACTTTC. Translating gives CASSPRGSSGANVLTF.

This clone came up a few times. The chain links TRBV30 to TRBJ1-1; D is perhaps TRBD1 (6 bases). V lost 0 bases and J 3 bases, leaving 8 bases between the germline ends. This CDR3 is built from 13 residues. Per germline, CDR1 GTSNPN and CDR2 SVGIG (reference sequence). The chain's CDR3 is CAWSVGGDTEAFF. The CDR3 DNA reads TGTGCCTGGAGTGTAGGGGGGGACACTGAAGCTTTCTTT.

The V and J genes are TRBV7-2 and TRBJ1-4; 9 bases map to TRBD1. There are 15 residues in the CDR3. With 4 bases clipped from V and 8 bases from J, the junction kept 8 bases outside the gene matches. CDR1 is SGHTA, CDR2 FQGNSA, per germline. CDR3 DNA: TGTGCCAGCAGCTCACAGGGGGCAAAGGGGGAAAAACTGTTTTTT. Its translation: CASSSQGAKGEKLFF.

The chain uses TRBV27 and TRBJ2-4, with D possibly matching TRBD2 (7 bases). From germline, CDR1 is MNHEY and CDR2 SMNVEV (reference sequence). CDR3 length equals 15 residues. V lost 5 bases, J lost 1 base, and 12 bases lay in between. The CDR3 region is CASSEGGVAKNIQYF. The CDR3 DNA is TGTGCCAGCAGTGAAGGGGGGGTCGCCAAAAACATTCAGTACTTC.

V usage is TRBV2 and J usage is TRBJ2-2; 7 positions match TRBD1. The germline CDR1 and CDR2 sequences are SNHLY and FYNNEI. V gave up 6 bases and J gave up 5 bases; unmatched junction bases: 6. The CDR3 totals 14 residues. The CDR3 DNA sequence: TGTGCCAGCAGGCCGGGACAGCCGACCGGGGAGCTGTTTTTT. Amino acids: CASRPGQPTGELFF.

The CDR3 is CATTRGGRGAYEQYF. For the CDR3, the DNA is TGTGCCACAACCCGGGGAGGGCGGGGGGCCTACGAGCAGTACTTC. The rearrangement joins TRBV19 to TRBJ2-7; TRBD2 matches 8 bases. V lost 10 bases and J lost 2; bases outside the gene matches: 13. The CDR3 length is 15 residues. Germline CDR1 is LNHDA and CDR2 is SQIVND (reference sequence).

The rearrangement uses TRBV15 and TRBJ1-5; no definite D call. V was trimmed by 0 bases and J by 8 bases, leaving 8 bases between them. This CDR3 is built from 13 residues. Germline V lookup: CDR1 LNHNV, CDR2 YYDKDF (reference sequence). The CDR3 here is CATSRDGKEPQHF. The DNA for the CDR3 is TGTGCCACCAGCAGAGATGGGAAAGAGCCCCAGCATTTT.

This rearrangement joins TRBV28 to TRBJ2-7, with 11 bases fitting TRBD1. V was clipped by 5 bases and J by 3 bases; unmatched bases: 6. Germline-derived CDR1 and CDR2 are MDHEN and SYDVKM. The CDR3 has 15 residues. The CDR3, as DNA: TGTGCCAGCAGTCCCTCCGGGACAGGGGGCTACGAGCAGTACTTC. Translated, it gives CASSPSGTGGYEQYF.

V is TRBV2 and J is TRBJ2-3; D gene ambiguous. The V gene's germline CDR1 is SNHLY and CDR2 FYNNEI. This CDR3 comprises 11 residues. Trimming pared 4 bases from V and 7 bases from J, leaving 6 bases between. CDR3 residues: CASSARYTQYF. The CDR3, as DNA: TGTGCCAGCAGTGCCCGGTATACGCAGTATTTT.

CDR3 bases: TGTGCCAGCAGCAAAAGACCGGGACTAGCGGGAGCATGGTCCTACAATGAGCAGTTCTTC. Amino acids: CASSKRPGLAGAWSYNEQFF. The chain carries TRBV27 and TRBJ2-1, with 14 bases aligning to TRBD2. This CDR3 region has 20 residues. CDR1 and CDR2 (germline): MNHEY, SMNVEV (reference sequence). Trimming cost V 6 bases and J 1 base; bases outside gene matches: 14.

The genes are TRBV28 and TRBJ1-4; D may be TRBD1 (5 bases). The length of the CDR3 is 15 residues. The V and J ends lost 7 bases and 3 bases respectively, with 15 bases between them. Germline CDR1 MDHEN, CDR2 SYDVKM. This chain's CDR3 is CASTTRPGSNEKLFF. CDR3 sequence (DNA): TGTGCCAGCACAACACGACCAGGGTCTAATGAAAAACTGTTTTTT.

This clone was picked up a small number of times. This chain connects TRBV6-5 to TRBJ1-2; no definite D call. The V end lost 5 bases, the J end lost 4 bases, and 14 bases lay between the germline ends. Germline CDR1 reads MNHEY; CDR2 reads SVGAGI. The length of the CDR3 is 14 residues. The CDR3 coding sequence is TGTGCCAGCAGTATAACCGTTGAAGGCTATGGCTACACCTTC. Its translation is CASSITVEGYGYTF.

This clone came up a few times. The chain couples TRBV27 to TRBJ1-2, with a possible D match to TRBD1 (6 bases). The CDR3 has 14 amino acids. Germline lookup yields CDR1 MNHEY and CDR2 SMNVEV (reference sequence). V was cut by 2 bases and J by 7 bases, with 14 bases left in between. The CDR3 sequence is CASSLSPRGGGYTF. DNA for the CDR3: TGTGCCAGCAGTTTAAGCCCCAGGGGAGGTGGCTACACCTTC.

The chain recombines TRBV5-4 with TRBJ2-7; D possibly matches TRBD1 or TRBD2 (5 bases each). CDR1 SGHNT and CDR2 YYREEE come from the germline V gene (reference sequence). V lost 0 bases and J 9 bases, leaving 16 bases between the germline ends. The CDR3 runs to 14 residues. CDR3 sequence reads: CASSLDRTVWGQYF. CDR3 in DNA: TGTGCCAGCAGCTTGGACAGGACTGTATGGGGGCAGTACTTC.

To note about this clone: The junction departs from germline at one end; a sequencing error may be responsible. This chain uses TRBV5-1 with TRBJ2-7, with TRBD2 matching over 7 bases. Germline CDR1 is SGHRS and CDR2 is YFSETQ. The CDR3 contains 14 residues. CDR3 DNA sequence: TGTGCCAGCAGCTTGGGGCTAGCGGAGTACGAGCAGTACTTC. It specifies CASSLGLAEYEQYF.

CDR3 sequence: CAISNTGGLGNTIYF. Written as DNA, the CDR3 is TGTGCCATCAGTAATACAGGGGGCTTGGGAAACACCATATATTTT. This chain joins TRBV10-3 and TRBJ1-3, with 9 positions matching TRBD1. The germline V gene has CDR1 ENHRY and CDR2 SYGVKD. V lost 5 bases, J lost 4 bases, and 6 bases stayed unmatched. This CDR3 is built from 15 residues.

The chain has TRBV7-8 and TRBJ2-7; TRBD1 matches at 9 bases. Germline trimming cut 4 bases from V and 5 bases from J; bases unmatched to any gene: 9. Germline loops: CDR1 SGHVS, CDR2 FQNEAQ. This CDR3 comprises 15 residues. CDR3 sequence (DNA): TGTGCCAGCAGCTCAACGACAGGGGGGCGAAACGAGCAGTACTTC. It yields the protein CASSSTTGGRNEQYF.

This chain connects TRBV9 to TRBJ2-1; 8 bases agree with TRBD2. This CDR3 is 14 amino acids long. V shed 4 bases and J 9 bases; nucleotides not matched to a gene: 9. CDR1 and CDR2 (germline): SGDLS, YYNGEE. The CDR3 DNA follows: TGTGCCAGCAGCCCCCGGCTAGCGGGTCTTGAGCAGTTCTTC. Its translation: CASSPRLAGLEQFF.

The chain joins TRBV6-1 to TRBJ2-7, with D perhaps being TRBD1 or TRBD2 (5 bases each). CDR1 and CDR2 (germline): MNHNS, SASEGT. Trimming removed 6 bases at V and 6 bases at J, with 18 bases between. The CDR3 totals 14 residues. The CDR3 here is CASSARGKLGEQYF. In DNA form, the CDR3 reads TGTGCCAGCAGCGCTCGGGGCAAACTGGGCGAGCAGTACTTC.

The chain is built from TRBV4-1 and TRBJ1-4; 9 positions agree with TRBD1. Unmatched junction bases numbered 3, after V lost 1 base and J lost 3 bases. This CDR3 region has 16 residues. Germline CDR1 and CDR2: MGHRA and YSYEKL. The CDR3 DNA reads TGCGCCAGCAGCCAAGGGACAGGGGTGGCTAATGAAAAACTGTTTTTT. This gives the protein CASSQGTGVANEKLFF.

V is TRBV29-1 and J is TRBJ2-3; 8 positions match TRBD1. The germline V gene encodes CDR1 SQVTM and CDR2 ANQGSEA. The CDR3 totals 15 residues. Trimming cost V 1 base and J 1 base; bases outside gene matches: 4. The CDR3 loop reads CSVEGRTGRTDTQYF. The CDR3 bases are TGCAGCGTTGAAGGGCGGACAGGGCGCACAGATACGCAGTATTTT.

V gene TRBV5-4 combines with J gene TRBJ2-3; TRBD2 is a possible D gene (6 bases). The germline CDR1 and CDR2 sequences are SGHNT and YYREEE (reference sequence). CDR3 length: 15 residues. V lost 0 bases and J 1 base, leaving 9 bases between the germline ends. CDR3 protein: CASSLGGLGTDTQYF. The CDR3 coding sequence is TGTGCCAGCAGCTTGGGGGGACTGGGCACAGATACGCAGTATTTT.

This clone turned up a few times. The chain has TRBV29-1 and TRBJ2-3; D ambiguous. Germline V gene lookup returns CDR1 SQVTM and CDR2 ANQGSEA. The CDR3 is 12 residues long. Trimming pared 7 bases from V and 0 bases from J, leaving 8 bases between. This CDR3 is CSDSHSTDTQYF. Here the CDR3 DNA reads TGCAGCGACTCGCATAGCACAGATACGCAGTATTTT.

The V gene is TRBV6-1, the J gene TRBJ2-5; the D gene is possibly TRBD2 (5 bases). The CDR3 contains 15 residues. Germline CDR1 is MNHNS and CDR2 is SASEGT. The V gene lost 5 bases and the J gene lost 1 base, with 14 bases spanning the gap. This CDR3 reads CASSREGNFQETQYF. The CDR3 coding sequence is TGTGCCAGCAGTCGGGAAGGAAACTTCCAAGAGACCCAGTACTTC.

A few counts support this clone. This chain connects TRBV7-6 to TRBJ2-5; D perhaps matches TRBD2 (5 bases). CDR1 and CDR2 from the germline V gene are SGHVS and FNYEAQ. The CDR3 covers 14 residues. Trimming cost V 2 bases and J 5 bases, with 12 bases left between them. Written as DNA, the CDR3 is TGTGCCAGCAGCTTAACACCGGGGAAGGAGACCCAGTACTTC. Its protein is CASSLTPGKETQYF.

The J gene is TRBJ2-1, the V gene TRBV5-1; D might be TRBD2 (6 bases). Germline V CDR1 and CDR2: SGHRS, YFSETQ. The ends were cut back, 0 bases at V and 0 bases at J, with 7 bases in the middle. The CDR3 covers 15 residues. The CDR3 region has the DNA TGCGCCAGCAGCTTGGTCGGGAGCTCCTACAATGAGCAGTTCTTC. Amino acid sequence: CASSLVGSSYNEQFF.

CDR3 protein: CASSVGGTHVPDKKFF. Here the CDR3 DNA reads TGTGCCAGCAGCGTAGGAGGGACTCACGTCCCTGACAAGAAGTTCTTC. This chain connects TRBV9 to TRBJ2-1, with a weak D call TRBD2 (6 bases). The germline V and J ends were trimmed by 0 bases and 14 bases, with 24 bases remaining between them. From germline, CDR1 is SGDLS and CDR2 YYNGEE. CDR3 length equals 16 residues.